The rows below give T cell receptor beta chains drawn from one sample of a study of OX40 agonist ivuxolimab in advanced cancers. The method was immunoSEQ multiplex PCR; TCRdb's version includes in-frame clones alone and lacks a portion of them. The sample records 54,000 or so clones, 84% being singletons. The sample here was CD4+ or CD8+ T cells sorted from blood, taken in a trial of the OX40 agonist ivuxolimab. The origin of the receptors is an adult with an advanced solid tumor such as melanoma, head and neck, liver or kidney cancer. Each CDR3 is given with its conserved first and last residue. A D gene is named only where the DNA matches it firmly. Clone size is not always given. Where it is, it says once, few, many or a class for expanded clones.

V gene	J gene	clone size	D gene	CDR3 DNA	CDR3 protein
TRBV4-1	TRBJ2-4	-	-	TGCGCCAGCAGCCAAGTTCCAGGGAGGATGGGCATTCAGTACTTC	CASSQVPGRMGIQYF
TRBV2	TRBJ1-2	-	-	TGTGCCAGCACCGAGGTGGAGGGACTCAGGAATGGCTACACCTTC	CASTEVEGLRNGYTF
TRBV10-3	TRBJ1-1	-	-	TGTGCCATCAGTGCGTTCAGGGTCTCTGAAGCTTTCTTT	CAISAFRVSEAFF
TRBV5-1	TRBJ2-7	-	TRBD1	TGCGCCAGCAGCCACCCGACAGGGGGCTCCTACGAGCAGTACTTC	CASSHPTGGSYEQYF
TRBV2	TRBJ2-1	-	-	TGTGCCAGCAGTCGAAAGGGCCCCCCAGACGAAGTGGGGCACAATGAGCAGTTCTTC	CASSRKGPPDEVGHNEQFF
TRBV6-5	TRBJ2-5	-	-	TGTGCCAGCAGTTACTCGAGGACAGTCCAAGAGACCCAGTACTTC	CASSYSRTVQETQYF
TRBV2	TRBJ2-7	-	TRBD2	TGTGCCAGCAGTGAATCGTGGACTAGCGGGAGGTACGAGCAGTACTTC	CASSESWTSGRYEQYF
TRBV4-1	TRBJ2-3	once	-	TGCGCCAGCAGCCCCCGGCCGAGCACAGATACGCAGTATTTT	CASSPRPSTDTQYF
TRBV7-8	TRBJ2-5	-	-	TGTGCCAGCAGCTTAGGGGACGCGGTCGGAGAGACCCAGTACTTC	CASSLGDAVGETQYF
TRBV28	TRBJ1-3	-	-	TGTGCCAGCAGTATCACAGGGACCGGAAACACCATATATTTT	CASSITGTGNTIYF
TRBV19	TRBJ2-3	-	-	TGTGCCAGTAGTATACGTCCGGGGAGGGGGAGCACAGATACGCAGTATTTT	CASSIRPGRGSTDTQYF
TRBV6-6	TRBJ1-4	-	-	TGTGCCAGCCAATTAGAGGCGGCGGACGAAAAACTGTTTTTT	CASQLEAADEKLFF
TRBV5-4	TRBJ1-1	-	-	TGTGCCAGCAGCCAGGACCCCTGGACTGAAGCTTTCTTT	CASSQDPWTEAFF
TRBV5-4	TRBJ2-5	-	TRBD1	TGTGCCAGCAGCCATTACAGGGGGCAAGAGACCCAGTACTTC	CASSHYRGQETQYF
TRBV5-4	TRBJ2-7	-	TRBD1	TGTGCCAGCAGCCCCGGGACAGCTGAAGGCTACGAGCAGTACTTC	CASSPGTAEGYEQYF
TRBV30	TRBJ2-3	-	TRBD1	TGTGCCTGGGACCGGGACAGGGGCACAGATACGCAGTATTTT	CAWDRDRGTDTQYF
TRBV11-2	TRBJ2-2	once	-	TGTGCCAGCAGCTTGGGCAGAGCGAACACCGGGGAGCTGTTTTTT	CASSLGRANTGELFF
TRBV5-6	TRBJ2-2	-	-	TGTGCCAGCAGCCCCTTCGTCCGCGACGGGAACACCGGGGAGCTGTTTTTT	CASSPFVRDGNTGELFF
TRBV2	TRBJ1-5	-	-	TGTGCCAGCAGTCCGGGTGGGGCGGGAGTGGAGCCCCAGCATTTT	CASSPGGAGVEPQHF
TRBV11-2	TRBJ1-1	few	-	TGTGCCAGCAGCTTAGAGTGGCGCAAGGTTCAGACTGAAGCTTTCTTT	CASSLEWRKVQTEAFF
TRBV7-2	TRBJ2-7	-	TRBD2	TGTGCCAGCAGCAAAGGCGGGACTAGCTCCTACGAGCAGTACTTC	CASSKGGTSSYEQYF
TRBV7-2	TRBJ2-1	-	-	TGTGCCAGCAGCTTAGGGCGGGCCGACAATGAGCAGTTCTTC	CASSLGRADNEQFF
TRBV28	TRBJ1-1	once	-	TGTGCCAGCAGTCCAGCCGGTAGGAGAAACACTGAAGCTTTCTTT	CASSPAGRRNTEAFF
TRBV19	TRBJ2-2	-	TRBD2	TGTGCCAGTAGTCCCTATGGGACTAGCGGGGGGGCTAACACCGGGGAGCTGTTTTTT	CASSPYGTSGGANTGELFF
TRBV4-3	TRBJ2-7	-	TRBD1	TGCGCCAGCAGCCGGGGGACAGGGGGCTCCTACGAGCAGTACTTC	CASSRGTGGSYEQYF
TRBV15	TRBJ1-2	-	-	TGTGCCACCAGCAGAGATCTACAGGACTACTATGGCTACACCTTC	CATSRDLQDYYGYTF
TRBV18	TRBJ1-1	once	-	TGTGCCAGCTCACCATGGCAGGTGGTTAACACTGAAGCTTTCTTT	CASSPWQVVNTEAFF
TRBV19	TRBJ2-1	-	TRBD2	TGTGCCAGTACCCCAGTAGCGGGCAGCTCCTACAATGAGCAGTTCTTC	CASTPVAGSSYNEQFF